Below are 29 T cell receptor beta chains sequenced from a single sample in a study of cytomegalovirus exposure and HLA in healthy donors listed by TCRdb under 2017. The method behind the library was the immunoSEQ multiplex PCR assay. The multiplex PCR relied on a mix of 60 forward primers for TCR Vbeta segments and 13 reverse primers for TCR Jbeta segments. TCRdb took over this immuneACCESS table, retaining in-frame rearrangements with V and J assigned. Such tables are incomplete; in checked studies, under half of the missing clones stem from an unresolved V gene, and the remainder is unexplained. The sample data list 130,000 or so clones, and 70% to 80% of these were observed just once. The ten largest clonotypes hold about 3.5% of the sample. The sequencing sample was made of PBMCs. These receptor sequences come from a man in his thirties or forties in good health and CMV-seronegative.

The chain carries TRBV4-1 and TRBJ1-1; possible D gene TRBD1, 5 bases. CDR3 length: 13 residues. The V and J ends lost 2 bases and 10 bases respectively, with 14 bases between them. Germline CDR1 and CDR2: MGHRA and YSYEKL. The CDR3 sequence is CASSQLTAGGAFF. The DNA for the CDR3 is TGCGCCAGCAGCCAATTAACTGCCGGGGGAGCTTTCTTT.

The rearrangement links TRBV7-3 to TRBJ1-2; 8 bases fit TRBD2. The end of the DNA aligns better with TRBJ2-7, so the J call may be wrong. The germline gives CDR1 SGHTA, CDR2 FQGTGA. This CDR3 is 11 amino acids long. The CDR3 region is CASSSGGGQYF. CDR3 DNA: TGTGCCAGCAGCTCCGGGGGGGGGCAGTACTTC.

The chain combines TRBV28 with TRBJ2-5; D perhaps matches TRBD1 (6 bases). The CDR3 totals 15 residues. Germline V gene lookup returns CDR1 MDHEN and CDR2 SYDVKM. Trimming removed 5 bases from V and 2 bases from J, with 15 bases in between. The CDR3 DNA reads TGTGCCAGCAGTGAACAGGGTGTGGGTCAAGAGACCCAGTACTTC. Its protein product is CASSEQGVGQETQYF.

This clone has a single count. The J gene is TRBJ2-2, the V gene TRBV10-1; TRBD2 aligns across 7 bases. Germline CDR1 is WNHNN and CDR2 is SYGVQD (reference sequence). With 7 bases clipped from V and 1 base from J, the junction kept 9 bases outside the gene matches. CDR3 length: 16 amino acids. CDR3 amino acids: CASNLMTSLNTGELFF. CDR3 DNA sequence: TGCGCCAGCAACCTAATGACTAGCCTGAACACCGGGGAGCTGTTTTTT.

The chain uses TRBV6-1 and TRBJ2-6, with D possibly matching TRBD1 (6 bases). Trimming removed 1 base at V and 2 bases at J, with 18 bases between. The CDR3 totals 19 residues. The V gene's germline CDR1 is MNHNS and CDR2 SASEGT. The CDR3 is CASSEGGGRLGTGANVLTF. The CDR3 coding sequence is TGTGCCAGCAGTGAAGGAGGGGGAAGGCTAGGGACTGGGGCCAACGTCCTGACTTTC.

The sample holds a few counts of this clone. V gene TRBV7-2 combines with J gene TRBJ2-1; a weak D match, TRBD2 (7 bases). This CDR3 is built from 15 residues. Trimming pared 0 bases from V and 2 bases from J, leaving 8 bases between. Germline V gives CDR1 SGHTA, CDR2 FQGNSA. The chain's CDR3 is CASSLAGGPYNEQFF. In DNA form, the CDR3 reads TGTGCCAGCAGCTTAGCGGGGGGGCCCTACAATGAGCAGTTCTTC.

CDR3 region: CASSQYRTAHYSNQPQHF. The DNA for the CDR3 is TGCGCCAGCAGTCAATACCGGACAGCCCATTATAGCAATCAGCCCCAGCATTTT. This chain connects TRBV23-1 to TRBJ1-5, with a tentative D call TRBD1 (6 bases). TRBV23-1 is an ORF for which the function is uncertain. This CDR3 is 18 amino acids long. V lost 1 base to trimming and J lost 0 bases, with 16 bases between them.

This CDR3 reads CASSIGTGGQPQHF. The CDR3 DNA sequence: TGTGCCAGCAGCATCGGGACAGGGGGTCAGCCCCAGCATTTT. V and J are TRBV7-9 and TRBJ1-5; 11 bases align to TRBD1. From germline, CDR1 is SEHNR and CDR2 FQNEAQ (reference sequence). After removal of 5 bases from V and 6 bases from J, the junction contained 3 bases not matched to a gene. The CDR3 is made up of 14 amino acids.

The rearrangement joins TRBV11-2 to TRBJ1-2; 9 bases align to TRBD1. Germline V gene data show CDR1 as SGHAT and CDR2 as FQNNGV. Trimming took 4 bases from V and 8 from J; bases not matched to a gene: 11. The CDR3 sequence is 15 residues long. Here the CDR3 DNA reads TGTGCCAGCAGCTCCAGCAGGGACAGGGAAGGGGGCTACACCTTC. As protein: CASSSSRDREGGYTF. The full variable domain, with the rest looked up from reference TRBV11-2 and TRBJ1-2, is EAGVAQSPRYKIIEKRQSVAFWCNPISGHATLYWYQQILGQGPKLLIQFQNNGVVDDSQLPKDRFSAERLKGVDSTLKIQPAKLEDSAVYLCASSSSRDREGGYTFGSGTRLTVV.

The V gene is TRBV11-2, the J gene TRBJ1-5; D possibly corresponds to TRBD1 (6 bases). The CDR3 runs to 17 residues. The V end was cut by 6 bases, the J end by 5 bases, with 23 bases between. Looked up from germline, CDR1 is SGHAT and CDR2 is FQNNGV. The CDR3 DNA sequence: TGTGCCAGCAGTAGGACGTTCGGGGGGCCCCGCTATCAGCCCCAGCATTTT. Its protein product is CASSRTFGGPRYQPQHF.

The chain combines TRBV18 with TRBJ1-3; 7 positions agree with TRBD1. Trimming removed 6 bases from V and 0 bases from J; junction bases left unmatched: 8. This CDR3 has 16 amino acids. Germline V lookup: CDR1 KGHSH, CDR2 LQKENI. The CDR3 sequence is CASSLRTGTSGNTIYF. The CDR3 DNA sequence: TGTGCCAGCTCCCTTAGGACAGGAACCTCTGGAAACACCATATATTTT.

This sequence joins TRBV6-1 and TRBJ1-1, with 7 nucleotides matching TRBD1. V gave up 0 bases and J gave up 5 bases; unmatched junction bases: 6. Germline V gives CDR1 MNHNS, CDR2 SASEGT. CDR3 size: 15 residues. CDR3 nucleotide sequence: TGTGCCAGCAGTGAAGCGGGCGACAGGGCGACTGAAGCTTTCTTT. Translating it yields CASSEAGDRATEAFF.

The chain carries TRBV29-1 and TRBJ2-7, with 10 bases matching TRBD1. CDR3 length: 16 amino acids. The trim removed 0 bases at V and 5 bases at J, leaving 10 bases unmatched. Germline-derived CDR1 and CDR2 are SQVTM and ANQGSEA. Written as DNA, the CDR3 is TGCAGCGTTGAAGAAGTGAGGGACAGGGGTGCCCACGAGCAGTACTTC. It specifies CSVEEVRDRGAHEQYF.

In DNA, the CDR3 is TGCGCCAGCAGCTTGACAGGGGAGATTGGTTTGTCCTACAATGAGCAGTTCTTC. Encoded protein: CASSLTGEIGLSYNEQFF. The chain links TRBV5-1 to TRBJ2-1; TRBD1 matches 7 bases. The junction had 11 bases not matched to a gene; V was cut back by 1 base and J by 1 base. The CDR3 runs to 18 residues. Germline V CDR1 and CDR2: SGHRS, YFSETQ.

V usage is TRBV6-5 and J usage is TRBJ1-5, with unresolved D. This CDR3 is 16 amino acids long. CDR1 and CDR2 (germline): MNHEY, SVGAGI. With 0 bases removed from V and 4 bases from J, the gap between germline ends came to 13 bases. DNA for the CDR3: TGTGCCAGCAGTTACTCGCGGTTGTCACCAAATCAGCCCCAGCATTTT. Amino acids: CASSYSRLSPNQPQHF.

The chain recombines TRBV6-6 with TRBJ2-7, with a weak D call TRBD1 (5 bases). In germline, CDR1 is MNHNY, CDR2 SVGAGI (reference sequence). This CDR3 has 15 residues. V was trimmed by 2 bases and J by 2 bases, leaving 13 bases between them. CDR3 residues: CASSYDQGIPYEQYF. CDR3 coding DNA: TGTGCCAGCAGTTACGACCAGGGAATACCCTACGAGCAGTACTTC.

The rearrangement links TRBV6-6 to TRBJ1-5, with 7 bases lining up with TRBD1. Looked up from germline, CDR1 is MNHNY and CDR2 is SVGAGI (reference sequence). V trimming: 4 bases; J trimming: 0 bases; junction bases outside the gene matches: 6. The CDR3 is made up of 16 amino acids. The CDR3 coding sequence is TGTGCCAGCAGTTCCAAGGGGGCTTATAGCAATCAGCCCCAGCATTTT. Protein product: CASSSKGAYSNQPQHF.

The V call is TRBV4-2, the J call TRBJ2-2; D is possibly TRBD2 (5 bases). V lost 2 bases, J lost 6 bases, and 16 bases lay in between. There are 16 residues in the CDR3. Germline CDR1 is LGHNA and CDR2 is YNFKEQ. The chain's CDR3 is CASSQRMSLGAGELFF. CDR3 nucleotide sequence: TGTGCCAGCAGCCAACGGATGTCCCTCGGGGCCGGGGAGCTGTTTTTT.

The chain employs TRBV4-1 and TRBJ2-3, with 12 bases aligning to TRBD2. J gave up 5 bases and V 1 base, and 7 bases lay outside the gene matches. Germline V gives CDR1 MGHRA, CDR2 YSYEKL. CDR3 length equals 17 residues. The CDR3 region has the DNA TGCGCCAGCAGCCAAGGCCCTAGCGGGGGGGCTAGAGATACGCAGTATTTT. This encodes CASSQGPSGGARDTQYF.

The chain is built from TRBV10-3 and TRBJ2-7; D perhaps matches TRBD1 (6 bases). The germline V and J ends were trimmed by 0 bases and 1 base, with 10 bases remaining between them. The CDR3 length is 15 residues. The germline V gene encodes CDR1 ENHRY and CDR2 SYGVKD. CDR3 in amino acids: CAISESGTPSYEQYF. Written as DNA, the CDR3 is TGTGCCATCAGTGAGTCAGGGACACCGTCCTACGAGCAGTACTTC.

This clone was detected once. The genes are TRBV15 and TRBJ1-1; unclear D gene. With 0 bases removed from V and 2 bases from J, the gap between germline ends came to 13 bases. Germline V gene data show CDR1 as LNHNV and CDR2 as YYDKDF (reference sequence). This CDR3 comprises 16 residues. CDR3 in amino acids: CATSRDLASLNTEAFF. CDR3 bases: TGTGCCACCAGCAGAGATTTGGCCAGTTTAAACACTGAAGCTTTCTTT.

The chain joins TRBV7-2 to TRBJ1-1; no definite D call. This CDR3 has 14 amino acids. The V end was cut by 6 bases, the J end by 4 bases, with 15 bases between. From germline, CDR1 is SGHTA and CDR2 FQGNSA. This CDR3 is CASSLSGMSTEAFF. The CDR3 nucleotides read TGTGCCAGCAGTCTATCGGGGATGAGCACTGAAGCTTTCTTT.

This clone showed up just once. This rearrangement joins TRBV19 to TRBJ2-7; tentatively, D is TRBD2 (5 bases). V lost 5 bases and J 4 bases, leaving 18 bases between the germline ends. The CDR3 contains 15 residues. Germline V lookup: CDR1 LNHDA, CDR2 SQIVND (reference sequence). CDR3 protein: CASSAPGLASYEQYF. DNA for the CDR3: TGTGCCAGTAGTGCCCCCGGGTTAGCGTCGTACGAGCAGTACTTC.

This clone came up once. The V call is TRBV19, the J call TRBJ1-4; 7 nucleotides agree with TRBD1. The length of the CDR3 is 14 residues. The junction had 3 bases not matched to a gene; V was cut back by 6 bases and J by 2 bases. The germline gives CDR1 LNHDA, CDR2 SQIVND (reference sequence). CDR3 bases: TGTGCCAGTAGGGTGACAGGGACTAATGAAAAACTGTTTTTT. As protein: CASRVTGTNEKLFF. Complete variable domain (other parts from reference TRBV19 and TRBJ1-4): DGGITQSPKYLFRKEGQNVTLSCEQNLNHDAMYWYRQDPGQGLRLIYYSQIVNDFQKGDIAEGYSVSREKKESFPLTVTSAQKNPTAFYLCASRVTGTNEKLFFGSGTQLSVL.

This rearrangement joins TRBV15 to TRBJ1-2; the D gene is possibly TRBD1 (5 bases). The CDR3 spans 14 residues. CDR1 is LNHNV, CDR2 YYDKDF, per germline (reference sequence). The V end lost 3 bases, the J end lost 0 bases, and 8 bases lay between the germline ends. CDR3 in amino acids: CATSRTGANYGYTF. Written as DNA, the CDR3 is TGTGCCACCAGCAGGACGGGGGCTAACTATGGCTACACCTTC. Full variable domain (rest looked up from reference TRBV15 and TRBJ1-2): DAMVIQNPRYQVTQFGKPVTLSCSQTLNHNVMYWYQQKSSQAPKLLFHYYDKDFNNEADTPDNFQSRRPNTSFCFLDIRSPGLGDTAMYLCATSRTGANYGYTFGSGTRLTVV.

V gene TRBV5-1 combines with J gene TRBJ1-1, with TRBD1 matching over 7 bases. The CDR3 loop spans 17 amino acids. With 0 bases clipped from V and 0 bases from J, the junction kept 8 bases outside the gene matches. Germline V CDR1 and CDR2: SGHRS, YFSETQ. As DNA, the CDR3 is TGCGCCAGCAGCTTGGCCATAACAGGGGAAATGAACACTGAAGCTTTCTTT. Translating gives CASSLAITGEMNTEAFF. The whole variable domain, filled in from reference TRBV5-1 and TRBJ1-1, reads KAGVTQTPRYLIKTRGQQVTLSCSPISGHRSVSWYQQTPGQGLQFLFEYFSETQRNKGNFPGRFSGRQFSNSRSEMNVSTLELGDSALYLCASSLAITGEMNTEAFFGQGTRLTVV.

This clone was seen only once. The chain is built from TRBV9 and TRBJ2-3; 8 nucleotides align to TRBD2. Germline V gene lookup returns CDR1 SGDLS and CDR2 YYNGEE. The J segment lost 3 bases and the V segment lost 0 bases, leaving 9 bases of the junction unmatched. The CDR3 has 17 residues. Here the CDR3 DNA reads TGTGCCAGCAGCGTAGGCCGGGGGGGAGGCGGGACAGATACGCAGTATTTT. It codes for CASSVGRGGGGTDTQYF.

This clone showed up just a few times. Other nucleotide sequences from this sample produce the same CDR3. The rearrangement links TRBV18 to TRBJ2-7; 7 bases are a match to TRBD1. J gave up 3 bases and V 1 base, and 3 bases lay outside the gene matches. In germline, CDR1 is KGHSH, CDR2 LQKENI. The CDR3 is 14 amino acids. CDR3: CASSPQGQSYEQYF. In DNA form, the CDR3 reads TGTGCCAGCTCACCACAGGGACAGAGCTACGAGCAGTACTTC.

J is TRBJ2-1 and V is TRBV6-5, with D possibly matching TRBD1 (6 bases). CDR3 size: 15 residues. V lost 5 bases to trimming and J lost 2 bases, with 13 bases between them. Germline CDR1 is MNHEY and CDR2 is SVGAGI. The CDR3 bases are TGTGCCAGCAGTACCACAGGGAGCCCCTACAATGAGCAGTTCTTC. This codes for CASSTTGSPYNEQFF.